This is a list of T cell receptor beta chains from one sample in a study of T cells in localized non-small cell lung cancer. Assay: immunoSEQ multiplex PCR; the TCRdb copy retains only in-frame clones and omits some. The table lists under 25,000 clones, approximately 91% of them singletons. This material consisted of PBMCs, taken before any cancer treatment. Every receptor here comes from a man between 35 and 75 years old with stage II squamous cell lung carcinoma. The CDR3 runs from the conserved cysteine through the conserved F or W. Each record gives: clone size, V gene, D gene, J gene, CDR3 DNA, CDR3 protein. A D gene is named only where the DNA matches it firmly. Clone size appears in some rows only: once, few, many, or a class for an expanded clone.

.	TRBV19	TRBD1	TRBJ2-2	TGTGCCACTCAAGGACAGGGATTTAGCGGGGAGCTGTTTTTT	CATQGQGFSGELFF
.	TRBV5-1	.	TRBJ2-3	TGCGCCAGCAGCCCCGTCGACTCTAGCACAGATACGCAGTATTTT	CASSPVDSSTDTQYF
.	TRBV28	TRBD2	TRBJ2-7	TGTGCCAGCAGTCCTCGGCTAGCGGTAGTCTACGAGCAGTACTTC	CASSPRLAVVYEQYF
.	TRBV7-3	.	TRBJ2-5	TGTGCCAGCAGCTTCACAAATGAAGAGACCCAGTACTTC	CASSFTNEETQYF
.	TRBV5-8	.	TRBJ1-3	TGTGCCAGCAGCGAGGGACAACACTCTGGAAACACCATATATTTT	CASSEGQHSGNTIYF
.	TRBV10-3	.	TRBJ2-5	TGTGCCATCAGTGAGTCCGGCGGGACCCAAGAGACCCAGTACTTC	CAISESGGTQETQYF
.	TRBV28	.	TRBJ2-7	TGTGCCAGCAGCATGACGGGACCCACCTACGAGCAGTACTTC	CASSMTGPTYEQYF
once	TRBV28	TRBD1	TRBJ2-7	TGTGCCAGCAGTGTGACGGGACAGATCTACGAGCAGTACTTC	CASSVTGQIYEQYF
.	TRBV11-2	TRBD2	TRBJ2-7	TGTGCCAGCAGCTTAGAGGGACTAGCGGGGGATCTGGCCTACGAGCAGTACTTC	CASSLEGLAGDLAYEQYF
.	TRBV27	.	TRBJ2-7	TGTGCCAGCAGTTTCCTTTCTCCCTACGAGCAGTACTTC	CASSFLSPYEQYF
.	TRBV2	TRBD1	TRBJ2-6	TGTGCCAGCAGCCGGACAGGGGGATACTCTGGGGCCAACGTCCTGACTTTC	CASSRTGGYSGANVLTF
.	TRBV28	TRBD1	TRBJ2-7	TGTGCCAGCAGTCCCGGGACAGGGAACTCCTACGAGCAGTACTTC	CASSPGTGNSYEQYF
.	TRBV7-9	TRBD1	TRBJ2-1	TGTGCCAGCAGCTCCAGGACAGGGAGAGATGAGCAGTTCTTC	CASSSRTGRDEQFF
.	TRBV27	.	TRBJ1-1	TGTGCCACCGCAGGCGGGGACACTGAAGCTTTCTTT	CATAGGDTEAFF
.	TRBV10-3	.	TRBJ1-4	TGTGCCATCAGTCAGACAGAGAATGAAAAACTGTTTTTT	CAISQTENEKLFF
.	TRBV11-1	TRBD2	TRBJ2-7	TGTGCCAGCAGCACTACTAGCGGGTCCTACGAGCAGTACTTC	CASSTTSGSYEQYF
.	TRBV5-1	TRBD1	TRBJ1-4	TGCGCCAGCAGCCGTGGGACAGATTATAATGAAAAACTGTTTTTT	CASSRGTDYNEKLFF
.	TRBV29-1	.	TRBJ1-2	TGCAGCATCTATAATCCCGACTATGGCTACACCTTC	CSIYNPDYGYTF
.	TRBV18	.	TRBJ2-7	TGTGCCAGCTCACCGGCCTACGAGCAGTACTTC	CASSPAYEQYF
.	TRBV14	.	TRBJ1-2	TGTGCCAGCAGCCAAGATCTTTCGGGGAATGGCTACACCTTC	CASSQDLSGNGYTF
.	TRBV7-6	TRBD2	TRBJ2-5	TGTGCCAGCAGCGTCAGACTAGCGTCAAAGACCCAGTACTTC	CASSVRLASKTQYF
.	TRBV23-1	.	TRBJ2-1	TGCGCCAGCAGTCAATCGTGGCTAGCTCCGTCTGACTACAATGAGCAGTTCTTC	CASSQSWLAPSDYNEQFF
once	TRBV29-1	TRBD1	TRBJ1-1	TGCAGCGTTCTGACAGGGGGCAACACTGAAGCTTTCTTT	CSVLTGGNTEAFF
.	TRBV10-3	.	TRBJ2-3	TGTGCCATCAGTGGCGAATGGGATACGCAGTATTTT	CAISGEWDTQYF
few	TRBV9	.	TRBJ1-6	TGTGCCAGCAGCGTAGGTGTAGGGAGAGGTAATTCACCCCTCCACTTT	CASSVGVGRGNSPLHF
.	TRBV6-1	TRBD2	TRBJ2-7	TGTGCCAGCAGTGAAGGACTTTGGACTAGCGGCTCCTACGAGCAGTACTTC	CASSEGLWTSGSYEQYF
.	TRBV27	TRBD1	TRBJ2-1	TGTGCCAGCAGTTACGGGACAGGGTACTACAATGAGCAGTTCTTC	CASSYGTGYYNEQFF
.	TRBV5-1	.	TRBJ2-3	TGCGCCAGCGCTCCCCGAGGGGACACAGATACGCAGTATTTT	CASAPRGDTDTQYF
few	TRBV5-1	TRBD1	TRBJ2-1	TGCGCCAGCAGCCCGAACGACAGGGTTGTCGATGAGCAGTTCTTC	CASSPNDRVVDEQFF
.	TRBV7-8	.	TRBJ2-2	TGTGCCAGCAGCTATAGTCCCGACACCGGGGAGCTGTTTTTT	CASSYSPDTGELFF
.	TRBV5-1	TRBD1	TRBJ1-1	TGCGCCAGCAGCTTGGGCCAGGGGGCGCGAGGGACTGAAGCTTTCTTT	CASSLGQGARGTEAFF
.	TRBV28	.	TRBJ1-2	TGTGCCAGCAGTTTAGGGTGGAACGGCTACACCTTC	CASSLGWNGYTF
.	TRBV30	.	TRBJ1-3	TGTGCCTGGAGTGTAATGGGATTAGGTGGAAACACCATATATTTT	CAWSVMGLGGNTIYF
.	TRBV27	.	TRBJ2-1	TGTGCCAGCAGCACAGGGTCGGGGAATGAGCAGTTCTTC	CASSTGSGNEQFF
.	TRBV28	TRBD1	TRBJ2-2	TGTGCCAGCAAGAGGGGGCGCGACACCGGGGAGCTGTTTTTT	CASKRGRDTGELFF
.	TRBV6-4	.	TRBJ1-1	TGTGCCAGCAGTGACTCGTTGGGGAGTGAAGCTTTCTTT	CASSDSLGSEAFF
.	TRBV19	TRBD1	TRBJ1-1	TGTGCCAGTGCAATACAGGGGGACACTGAAGCTTTCTTT	CASAIQGDTEAFF
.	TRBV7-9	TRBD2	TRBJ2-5	TGTGCCAGCAGCCACCCAGCGGGCGGGGGGGAGACCCAGTACTTC	CASSHPAGGGETQYF
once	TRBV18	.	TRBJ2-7	TGTGCCAGCTCACCAGAGCAAAACGAGCAGTACTTC	CASSPEQNEQYF
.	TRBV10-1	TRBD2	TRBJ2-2	TGCGCCAGCAGACTAGCGGCGAACACCGGGGAGCTGTTTTTT	CASRLAANTGELFF
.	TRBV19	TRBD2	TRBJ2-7	TGTGCCAGTAGTATAGACCGAGCGGGAAGGTCCGAGCAGTACTTC	CASSIDRAGRSEQYF
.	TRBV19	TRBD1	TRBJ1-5	TGTGCCAGTATGGGGGGGACAGCCTTCAATCAGCCCCAGCATTTT	CASMGGTAFNQPQHF
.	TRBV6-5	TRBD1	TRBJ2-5	TGTGCCAGCAGAACAGGGGGCTCGGAGACCCAGTACTTC	CASRTGGSETQYF
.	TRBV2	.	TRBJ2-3	TGTGCCAGCAGCCCGAACCAGCAGGATACGCAGTATTTT	CASSPNQQDTQYF
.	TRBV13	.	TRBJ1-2	TGTGCCAGCAGCCTCTTAATGGCGAACTATGGCTACACCTTC	CASSLLMANYGYTF
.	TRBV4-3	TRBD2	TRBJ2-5	TGCGCCAGCAGCCAAGATCTGCGGGGGGCACAAGAGACCCAGTACTTC	CASSQDLRGAQETQYF
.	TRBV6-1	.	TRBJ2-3	TGTGCCAGCAGAGGCAGGGGCGCAGATACGCAGTATTTT	CASRGRGADTQYF
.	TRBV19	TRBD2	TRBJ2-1	TGTGCCAGTAGTAGAATTACTAGCGGAGGGAAATACAATGAGCAGTTCTTC	CASSRITSGGKYNEQFF
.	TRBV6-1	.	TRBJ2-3	TGTGCCAGCGGGAGAGTCCGGGATACGCAGTATTTT	CASGRVRDTQYF
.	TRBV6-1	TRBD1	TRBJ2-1	TGTGCCAGCAGTGAATTTGGACAGGGGGTCCCCAATGAGCAGTTCTTC	CASSEFGQGVPNEQFF